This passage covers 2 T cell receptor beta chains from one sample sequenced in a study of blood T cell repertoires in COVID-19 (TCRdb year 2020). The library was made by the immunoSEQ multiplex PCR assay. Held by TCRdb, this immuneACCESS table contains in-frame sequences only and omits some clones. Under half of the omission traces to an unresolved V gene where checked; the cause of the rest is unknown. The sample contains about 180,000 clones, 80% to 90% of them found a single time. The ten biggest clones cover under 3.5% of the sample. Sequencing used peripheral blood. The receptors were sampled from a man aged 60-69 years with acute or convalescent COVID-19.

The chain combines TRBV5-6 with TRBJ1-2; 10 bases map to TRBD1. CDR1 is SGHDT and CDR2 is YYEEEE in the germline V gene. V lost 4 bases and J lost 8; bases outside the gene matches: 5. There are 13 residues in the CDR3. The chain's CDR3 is CASSMTGGRGYTF. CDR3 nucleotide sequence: TGTGCCAGCAGCATGACAGGGGGCAGGGGCTACACCTTC.

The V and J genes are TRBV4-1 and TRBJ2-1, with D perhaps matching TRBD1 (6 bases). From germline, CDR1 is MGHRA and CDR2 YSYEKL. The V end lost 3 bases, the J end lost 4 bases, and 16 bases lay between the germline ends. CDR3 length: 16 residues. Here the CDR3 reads CASSQEYRDTYNEQFF. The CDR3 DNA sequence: TGCGCCAGCAGCCAGGAGTACCGGGACACTTACAATGAGCAGTTCTTC.